A selection of T cell receptor beta chains follows, all from one sample in a study of T cell responses to AZD1222 COVID-19 vaccine. Libraries were prepared by immunoSEQ multiplex PCR; TCRdb keeps only in-frame clonotypes and omits some of them. The sample yields more than 120,000 clones, more than 70% seen once. The input for sequencing was peripheral blood, taken 28 days after the second AZD1222 dose. Receptor source: an adult who received the AZD1222 COVID-19 vaccine. The CDR3 runs from the conserved cysteine through the conserved F or W. A D gene is named only where the DNA matches it firmly. Some rows mark clone size as missing; the rest say once, few, many or name a class of expanded clone.

abundance: NA; v_gene: TRBV19; j_gene: TRBJ2-1; d_gene: NA; CDR3nt: TGTGCCAGTAGTATACCCGGCTACAATGAGCAGTTCTTC; CDR3aa: CASSIPGYNEQFF
abundance: NA; v_gene: TRBV18; j_gene: TRBJ1-6; d_gene: TRBD1; CDR3nt: TGTGCCAGCTCACCGAGGACAGGGGGATACTCACCCCTCCACTTT; CDR3aa: CASSPRTGGYSPLHF
abundance: NA; v_gene: TRBV24-1; j_gene: TRBJ2-5; d_gene: NA; CDR3nt: TGTGCCACCAGTGATTTCCGACACGAGACCCAGTACTTC; CDR3aa: CATSDFRHETQYF
abundance: NA; v_gene: TRBV19; j_gene: TRBJ2-5; d_gene: TRBD2; CDR3nt: TGTGCCAGTAGTATACGCGGGAGGGCCGAGGAGACCCAGTACTTC; CDR3aa: CASSIRGRAEETQYF
abundance: few; v_gene: TRBV5-5; j_gene: TRBJ2-5; d_gene: TRBD1; CDR3nt: TGTGCCAGTCAAAGGACAGGGGGACGACAAGAGACCCAGTACTTC; CDR3aa: CASQRTGGRQETQYF
abundance: NA; v_gene: TRBV20-1; j_gene: TRBJ1-1; d_gene: TRBD1; CDR3nt: TGCAGTGCTAGTTTCCCGGGACAGCTTTCGATGAACACTGAAGCTTTCTTT; CDR3aa: CSASFPGQLSMNTEAFF
abundance: NA; v_gene: TRBV2; j_gene: TRBJ1-5; d_gene: NA; CDR3nt: TGTGCCAGCGCCGGTGGGAATCAGCCCCAGCATTTT; CDR3aa: CASAGGNQPQHF
abundance: NA; v_gene: TRBV7-2; j_gene: TRBJ2-5; d_gene: NA; CDR3nt: TGTGCCAGCAGCTTAGGACCCGGAGGTCGGGAGACCCAGTACTTC; CDR3aa: CASSLGPGGRETQYF
abundance: once; v_gene: TRBV18; j_gene: TRBJ2-5; d_gene: NA; CDR3nt: TGTGCCAGCTCACCCCTCCAGTCAAGGGGACGGGAGACCCAGTACTTC; CDR3aa: CASSPLQSRGRETQYF
abundance: NA; v_gene: TRBV12-5; j_gene: TRBJ1-3; d_gene: NA; CDR3nt: TGTGCTAGTGGTTTGGTACTGGCAGGCCCGGAACAGGGAAAGGGAAACACCATATATTTT; CDR3aa: CASGLVLAGPEQGKGNTIYF
abundance: once; v_gene: TRBV2; j_gene: TRBJ1-1; d_gene: NA; CDR3nt: TGTGCCAGCAGCCACCCGGGACACGGGAACACTGAAGCTTTCTTT; CDR3aa: CASSHPGHGNTEAFF
abundance: NA; v_gene: TRBV28; j_gene: TRBJ1-2; d_gene: NA; CDR3nt: TGTGCCAGCAGTTTTCGGGGGGCGAGCTATGGCTACACCTTC; CDR3aa: CASSFRGASYGYTF
abundance: NA; v_gene: TRBV30; j_gene: TRBJ2-5; d_gene: NA; CDR3nt: TGTGCCTGGAGTGTACTTTCGGGAGACCAGTACTTC; CDR3aa: CAWSVLSGDQYF
abundance: few; v_gene: TRBV7-7; j_gene: TRBJ2-1; d_gene: TRBD2; CDR3nt: TGTGCTAGCAGCTTTGGAATAGCGGGAGGGAATGAGCAGTTCTTC; CDR3aa: CASSFGIAGGNEQFF
abundance: NA; v_gene: TRBV2; j_gene: TRBJ1-4; d_gene: NA; CDR3nt: TGTGCCAGCAACAGGGAATCAACTAATGAAAAACTGTTTTTT; CDR3aa: CASNRESTNEKLFF
abundance: NA; v_gene: TRBV4-2; j_gene: TRBJ2-1; d_gene: NA; CDR3nt: TGTGCCAGCAGCCAAGAGTCGTACGGAGACAATGAGCAGTTCTTC; CDR3aa: CASSQESYGDNEQFF
abundance: NA; v_gene: TRBV10-3; j_gene: TRBJ2-7; d_gene: NA; CDR3nt: TGTGCCATCAGTGCGGGACTGGGGCTCTACGAGCAGTACTTC; CDR3aa: CAISAGLGLYEQYF
abundance: NA; v_gene: TRBV27; j_gene: TRBJ1-5; d_gene: NA; CDR3nt: TGTGCCAGCAGTCCCCGTGTAGGGAATGGCAATCAGCCCCAGCATTTT; CDR3aa: CASSPRVGNGNQPQHF
abundance: NA; v_gene: TRBV15; j_gene: TRBJ2-3; d_gene: NA; CDR3nt: TGTGCCACCAGGGGGGGATCGACAGATACGCAGTATTTT; CDR3aa: CATRGGSTDTQYF
abundance: NA; v_gene: TRBV27; j_gene: TRBJ1-1; d_gene: TRBD1; CDR3nt: TGTGCCAGAGGACCGGGACAGGAAGCTTTCTTT; CDR3aa: CARGPGQEAFF
abundance: NA; v_gene: TRBV7-8; j_gene: TRBJ1-4; d_gene: NA; CDR3nt: TGTGCCAGCAGCCCCATCCCGGAGGATAATGAAAAACTGTTTTTT; CDR3aa: CASSPIPEDNEKLFF
abundance: NA; v_gene: TRBV6-5; j_gene: TRBJ2-5; d_gene: TRBD2; CDR3nt: TGTGCCAGCAGCGTATCCCCGGGGGGAGAGACCCAGTACTTC; CDR3aa: CASSVSPGGETQYF
abundance: few; v_gene: TRBV24-1; j_gene: TRBJ1-5; d_gene: NA; CDR3nt: TGTGCCACCAGTGACCCGTCTACTGATCAGCCCCAGCATTTT; CDR3aa: CATSDPSTDQPQHF
abundance: NA; v_gene: TRBV30; j_gene: TRBJ1-3; d_gene: NA; CDR3nt: TGTGCCTGGAGTAGGGACGGAAACACCATATATTTT; CDR3aa: CAWSRDGNTIYF
abundance: NA; v_gene: TRBV6-6; j_gene: TRBJ1-3; d_gene: TRBD1; CDR3nt: TGTGCCAGCAGTTACCGGGACAGGGGAGGGGACACCATATATTTT; CDR3aa: CASSYRDRGGDTIYF
abundance: NA; v_gene: TRBV9; j_gene: TRBJ1-1; d_gene: NA; CDR3nt: TGTGCCAGCAGCGTCAGGATCGAGAACACTGAAGCTTTCTTT; CDR3aa: CASSVRIENTEAFF
abundance: NA; v_gene: TRBV6-1; j_gene: TRBJ2-1; d_gene: NA; CDR3nt: TGTGCCAGCAGTGAACGGCAGGGTTATGAGCAGTTCTTC; CDR3aa: CASSERQGYEQFF
abundance: NA; v_gene: TRBV5-1; j_gene: TRBJ2-1; d_gene: NA; CDR3nt: TGCGCCAGCAGCTGGGGACACTCCTCGAACAATGAGCAGTTCTTC; CDR3aa: CASSWGHSSNNEQFF
abundance: NA; v_gene: TRBV20-1; j_gene: TRBJ1-1; d_gene: NA; CDR3nt: TGCGGTGTGGGCACTGAAGCTTTCTTT; CDR3aa: CGVGTEAFF
abundance: few; v_gene: TRBV4-1; j_gene: TRBJ2-3; d_gene: TRBD2; CDR3nt: TGCGCCAGCAGCCTAGCGGGGCTCACAGATACGCAGTATTTT; CDR3aa: CASSLAGLTDTQYF
abundance: NA; v_gene: TRBV4-1; j_gene: TRBJ1-5; d_gene: TRBD1; CDR3nt: TGCGCCAGCAGCCGAGGGGACAGGGTACATCAGCCCCAGCATTTT; CDR3aa: CASSRGDRVHQPQHF
abundance: NA; v_gene: TRBV7-8; j_gene: TRBJ1-1; d_gene: TRBD1; CDR3nt: TGTGCCAGCAGCTTAGGGCCAGGGGGCTTAGTCACTGAAGCTTTCTTT; CDR3aa: CASSLGPGGLVTEAFF
abundance: NA; v_gene: TRBV27; j_gene: TRBJ2-3; d_gene: NA; CDR3nt: TGTGCCAGCAGCTTCCGCTCGAGGGGGGGCACAGATACGCAGTATTTT; CDR3aa: CASSFRSRGGTDTQYF
abundance: NA; v_gene: TRBV19; j_gene: TRBJ2-2; d_gene: NA; CDR3nt: TGTGCCAGTAGTATAGCCAGGGGACCCGGGGAGCTGTTTTTT; CDR3aa: CASSIARGPGELFF
abundance: few; v_gene: TRBV4-1; j_gene: TRBJ1-5; d_gene: NA; CDR3nt: TGCGCCAGCAGCCAAGAGGGGGAGGTCCAGCCCCAGCATTTT; CDR3aa: CASSQEGEVQPQHF
abundance: NA; v_gene: TRBV5-1; j_gene: TRBJ2-1; d_gene: TRBD2; CDR3nt: TGCGCCAGCAGCTGGAAGAGCGGGAGCTACGGGGATGAGCAGTTCTTC; CDR3aa: CASSWKSGSYGDEQFF
abundance: NA; v_gene: TRBV21-1; j_gene: TRBJ2-1; d_gene: NA; CDR3nt: TGTGCCAACGACGGGGGCGGGAGGCGTTATGAGCAGTTCTTC; CDR3aa: CANDGGGRRYEQFF
abundance: NA; v_gene: TRBV28; j_gene: TRBJ1-6; d_gene: NA; CDR3nt: TGTGCCAGCAACCTTCAAAGCAGCTTACCCCTCCACTTT; CDR3aa: CASNLQSSLPLHF
abundance: once; v_gene: TRBV5-1; j_gene: TRBJ1-1; d_gene: NA; CDR3nt: TGCGCCAGCAGCCTAGACATAGCGAACACTGAAGCTTTCTTT; CDR3aa: CASSLDIANTEAFF
abundance: NA; v_gene: TRBV4-2; j_gene: TRBJ1-2; d_gene: NA; CDR3nt: TGTGCCAGCAGCCAGGACTCCGCGGACAGTTATGGCTACACCTTC; CDR3aa: CASSQDSADSYGYTF
abundance: NA; v_gene: TRBV11-2; j_gene: TRBJ2-3; d_gene: TRBD2; CDR3nt: TGTGCCAGCAGCTCCCGTACGGGACTAGCGGGCACAGATACGCAGTATTTT; CDR3aa: CASSSRTGLAGTDTQYF
abundance: NA; v_gene: TRBV10-3; j_gene: TRBJ1-1; d_gene: NA; CDR3nt: TGTGCCATCAGTGATGCGGTAGAGAACACTGAAGCTTTCTTT; CDR3aa: CAISDAVENTEAFF
abundance: NA; v_gene: TRBV28; j_gene: TRBJ1-3; d_gene: TRBD1; CDR3nt: TGTGCCAGCAGTCGGACAGGGGTGAAAGGAAACACCATATATTTT; CDR3aa: CASSRTGVKGNTIYF
abundance: NA; v_gene: TRBV2; j_gene: TRBJ2-5; d_gene: NA; CDR3nt: TGTGCCAGCAGTAATACAGGGGAGACCCAGTACTTC; CDR3aa: CASSNTGETQYF
abundance: NA; v_gene: TRBV24-1; j_gene: TRBJ1-1; d_gene: NA; CDR3nt: TGTGCCACCAGTGATTTGCAGAGCACTGAAGCTTTCTTT; CDR3aa: CATSDLQSTEAFF
abundance: few; v_gene: TRBV27; j_gene: TRBJ2-1; d_gene: NA; CDR3nt: TGTGCCAGCAGGGCAGACGACGTAGGGCAGTTCTTC; CDR3aa: CASRADDVGQFF
abundance: NA; v_gene: TRBV27; j_gene: TRBJ1-2; d_gene: TRBD1; CDR3nt: TGTGCCAGCAGTGGGGACAGGGGGCTTGGCTACACCTTC; CDR3aa: CASSGDRGLGYTF
abundance: NA; v_gene: TRBV19; j_gene: TRBJ1-2; d_gene: TRBD1; CDR3nt: TGTGCCAGTAACGAAGCAGGGGGCGGCTACACCTTC; CDR3aa: CASNEAGGGYTF
abundance: NA; v_gene: TRBV29-1; j_gene: TRBJ1-1; d_gene: TRBD1; CDR3nt: TGCAGCGTAAGACAGGGGGCCAACACTGAAGCTTTCTTT; CDR3aa: CSVRQGANTEAFF
abundance: NA; v_gene: TRBV2; j_gene: TRBJ1-1; d_gene: NA; CDR3nt: TGTGCCAGCAGTGAAAGTATAACGGGCACTGAAGCTTTCTTT; CDR3aa: CASSESITGTEAFF
abundance: NA; v_gene: TRBV5-1; j_gene: TRBJ2-1; d_gene: NA; CDR3nt: TGCGCCAGCAGCTTGGGACCAGGGGTCAATGAGCAGTTCTTC; CDR3aa: CASSLGPGVNEQFF
abundance: once; v_gene: TRBV7-9; j_gene: TRBJ2-5; d_gene: TRBD2; CDR3nt: TGTGCCAGCAGCAAGACTAGCGAGGAGACCCAGTACTTC; CDR3aa: CASSKTSEETQYF
abundance: NA; v_gene: TRBV12-1; j_gene: TRBJ1-5; d_gene: NA; CDR3nt: TGTGCCAGCAGCTTTTGCGAATGCCCGGGGCCGGGGACTGAGGGGGATCAGCCCCAGCATTTT; CDR3aa: CASSFCECPGPGTEGDQPQHF
abundance: NA; v_gene: TRBV5-1; j_gene: TRBJ2-5; d_gene: NA; CDR3nt: TGCGCCAGCAGCTTGGCCATACGTAGCCTTCAAGAGACCCAGTACTTC; CDR3aa: CASSLAIRSLQETQYF